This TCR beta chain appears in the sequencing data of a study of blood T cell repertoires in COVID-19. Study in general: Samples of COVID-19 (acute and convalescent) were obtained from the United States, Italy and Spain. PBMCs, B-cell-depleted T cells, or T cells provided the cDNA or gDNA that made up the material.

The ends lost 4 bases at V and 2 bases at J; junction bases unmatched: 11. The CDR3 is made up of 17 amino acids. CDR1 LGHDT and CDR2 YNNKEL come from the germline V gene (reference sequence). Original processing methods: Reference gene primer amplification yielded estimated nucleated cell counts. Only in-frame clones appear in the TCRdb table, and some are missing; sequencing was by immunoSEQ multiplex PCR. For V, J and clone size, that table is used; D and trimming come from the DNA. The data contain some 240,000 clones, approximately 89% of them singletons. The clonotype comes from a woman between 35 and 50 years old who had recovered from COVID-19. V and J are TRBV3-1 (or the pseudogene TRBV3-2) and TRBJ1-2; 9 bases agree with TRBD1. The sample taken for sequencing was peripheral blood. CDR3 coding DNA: TGTGCCAGCAGCCGAATAACAGGGGGCCGCATAAACTATGGCTACACCTTC. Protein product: CASSRITGGRINYGYTF.